Shown below are 27 T cell receptor beta chains from a single sample sequenced in a study of blood T cell repertoires in COVID-19. Libraries were prepared by immunoSEQ multiplex PCR; TCRdb keeps only in-frame clonotypes and omits some of them. The sample records over 110,000 clones, over 75% being singletons. Specimen: PBMCs or T cells enriched from blood (not recorded which). These receptor sequences come from a man aged 50-60 years in a cohort exposed to, infected with or recovered from COVID-19 (not recorded which).

The chain carries TRBV28 and TRBJ1-2, with D uncertain. The CDR3 loop spans 14 amino acids. Germline values: CDR1 MDHEN, CDR2 SYDVKM. V gave up 2 bases and J gave up 7 bases, with 14 bases separating them. The CDR3 loop is CASSLGRAQTGYTF. CDR3 nucleotide sequence: TGTGCCAGCAGTTTAGGTCGAGCGCAAACTGGCTACACCTTC.

The V and J genes are TRBV16 and TRBJ1-4; D remains ambiguous. Trimming took off 1 base at V and 1 base at J, with 19 bases between the two ends. The CDR3 runs to 19 residues. The germline gives CDR1 KGHSY, CDR2 FQNENV. The CDR3 nucleotides read TGTGCCAGCAGCCAATTAGGAGGGAAACTAGTAGGAACTAATGAAAAACTGTTTTTT. As protein: CASSQLGGKLVGTNEKLFF. The entire variable domain, with the rest obtained from reference TRBV16 and TRBJ1-4, is as follows: GEEVAQTPKHLVRGEGQKAKLYCAPIKGHSYVFWYQQVLKNEFKFLISFQNENVFDETGMPKERFSAKCLPNSPCSLEIQATKLEDSAVYFCASSQLGGKLVGTNEKLFFGSGTQLSVL.

The genes are TRBV28 and TRBJ1-2; D might be TRBD1 (6 bases). Deletions cut 3 bases from V and 4 bases from J, with 12 bases between. The CDR3 contains 14 residues. From germline, CDR1 is MDHEN and CDR2 SYDVKM. The CDR3 DNA follows: TGTGCCAGCAGTTTGGGCCTGGGGGCCTATGGCTACACCTTC. It is translated as CASSLGLGAYGYTF.

V usage is TRBV7-2 and J usage is TRBJ1-2; TRBD1 is a possible D gene (6 bases). Germline V gene sequence: CDR1 SGHTA, CDR2 FQGNSA. The CDR3 consists of 13 residues. V was trimmed by 4 bases and J by 8 bases, leaving 14 bases between them. CDR3 DNA: TGTGCCAGCAGCTCTGACAGGTTTACGGGCTACACCTTC. This gives the protein CASSSDRFTGYTF.

This chain links TRBV7-8 with TRBJ2-7, with a tentative D call TRBD1 (5 bases). Trimming took 8 bases from V and 3 from J, leaving 14 bases between them. CDR1 and CDR2 (germline): SGHVS, FQNEAQ. The CDR3 consists of 13 residues. CDR3: CASVGQPDYEQYF. CDR3 in DNA: TGTGCCAGCGTGGGGCAACCCGACTACGAGCAGTACTTC.

The V gene is TRBV24-1, the J gene TRBJ2-7, with 9 bases lining up with TRBD1. Germline assignment: CDR1 KGHDR and CDR2 SFDVKD. The CDR3 totals 12 residues. The junction had 2 bases not matched to a gene; V was cut back by 7 bases and J by 5 bases. CDR3 sequence reads: CATSWTGDEQYF. CDR3 bases: TGTGCCACCAGCTGGACAGGGGACGAGCAGTACTTC.

In the case of this clone: At the DNA level, this CDR3 is encoded by other sequences in the same sample as well. The chain couples TRBV29-1 to TRBJ1-2, with D perhaps TRBD1 (6 bases). V was cut by 3 bases and J by 7 bases, with 9 bases left in between. This CDR3 has 11 residues. The germline CDR1 and CDR2 sequences are SQVTM and ANQGSEA. The CDR3 sequence: CSVEGRGGYTF. Written as DNA, the CDR3 is TGCAGCGTTGAGGGCAGGGGTGGCTACACCTTC. The full variable domain, with the rest looked up from reference TRBV29-1 and TRBJ1-2, is SAVISQKPSRDICQRGTSLTIQCQVDSQVTMMFWYRQQPGQSLTLIATANQGSEATYESGFVIDKFPISRPNLTFSTLTVSNMSPEDSSIYLCSVEGRGGYTFGSGTRLTVV.

To note about this clone: A much more abundant neighbour one base away suggests this may be a read error. CDR3 sequence reads: CASAGTGGQPQHF. CDR3 nucleotides: TGTGCCAGCGCCGGGACAGGGGGCCAGCCCCAGCATTTT. The rearrangement joins TRBV7-2 to TRBJ1-5; 12 nucleotides line up with TRBD1. Germline CDR1 reads SGHTA; CDR2 reads FQGNSA. The CDR3 sequence is 13 residues long. Losses at the gene ends were 8 bases for V and 7 bases for J; bases not matched to a gene: 3.

This chain joins TRBV30 and TRBJ1-2; D gene ambiguous. Germline CDR1 is GTSNPN and CDR2 is SVGIG (reference sequence). Trimming removed 1 base at V and 0 bases at J, with 12 bases between. CDR3 length: 15 amino acids. CDR3: CAWSGGRRTNYGYTF. The DNA for the CDR3 is TGTGCCTGGAGTGGAGGGCGACGGACTAACTATGGCTACACCTTC.

The chain combines TRBV12-3 or TRBV12-4 with TRBJ2-1; D unresolved. V lost 2 bases, J lost 9 bases, and 8 bases lay in between. This CDR3 contains 12 residues. CDR3 loop: CASSLNSFEQFF. The CDR3 coding sequence is TGTGCCAGCAGTTTAAACAGCTTTGAGCAGTTCTTC.

The rearrangement joins TRBV12-5 to TRBJ2-3; D gene unclear. This CDR3 has 11 amino acids. Per germline, CDR1 LGHNT and CDR2 FRNRAP. The V end was cut by 7 bases, the J end by 3 bases, with 5 bases between. This CDR3 is CASALTDTQYF. As DNA, the CDR3 is TGTGCTAGTGCACTAACAGATACGCAGTATTTT.

V is TRBV5-4 and J is TRBJ2-2; weak D call: TRBD2 (5 bases). Germline V gene lookup returns CDR1 SGHNT and CDR2 YYREEE (reference sequence). The CDR3 has 15 residues. The V gene lost 0 bases and the J gene lost 4 bases, with 10 bases spanning the gap. In DNA form, the CDR3 reads TGTGCCAGCAGCTTGGCAGCGGCGGGCACCGGGGAGCTGTTTTTT. Protein sequence: CASSLAAAGTGELFF.

The V gene is TRBV5-1, the J gene TRBJ2-3; 8 bases line up with TRBD1. The CDR3 is 15 residues long. The V gene's germline CDR1 is SGHRS and CDR2 YFSETQ. The ends lost 4 bases at V and 1 base at J; junction bases unmatched: 5. The CDR3 DNA reads as TGCGCCAGCAGCCTAGGACAGGGTGGCACAGATACGCAGTATTTT. This translates into CASSLGQGGTDTQYF.

The CDR3 DNA reads TGTGCCAGCAGCGCCCCACAGGGAGCTAACTATGGCTACACCTTC. Its translation: CASSAPQGANYGYTF. The chain combines TRBV7-9 with TRBJ1-2, with D possibly matching TRBD1 (6 bases). In germline, CDR1 is SEHNR, CDR2 FQNEAQ (reference sequence). The CDR3 is made up of 15 amino acids. V gave up 5 bases and J gave up 0 bases, with 13 bases separating them. The whole variable domain, remainder taken from reference TRBV7-9 and TRBJ1-2, is DTGVSQNPRHKITKRGQNVTFRCDPISEHNRLYWYRQTLGQGPEFLTYFQNEAQLEKSRLLSDRFSAERPKGSFSTLEIQRTEQGDSAMYLCASSAPQGANYGYTFGSGTRLTVV.

This rearrangement joins TRBV19 to TRBJ2-7, with 9 bases lining up with TRBD1. The V and J ends lost 5 bases and 6 bases, in that order; junction bases with no gene match: 14. The CDR3 sequence is 16 residues long. Germline V gene data show CDR1 as LNHDA and CDR2 as SQIVND (reference sequence). The CDR3 region is CASSPLDGTGYREQYF. As DNA, the CDR3 is TGTGCCAGTAGTCCCCTCGACGGGACAGGGTACCGCGAGCAGTACTTC. The full variable domain, with the rest looked up from reference TRBV19 and TRBJ2-7, is DGGITQSPKYLFRKEGQNVTLSCEQNLNHDAMYWYRQDPGQGLRLIYYSQIVNDFQKGDIAEGYSVSREKKESFPLTVTSAQKNPTAFYLCASSPLDGTGYREQYFGPGTRLTVT.

The chain combines TRBV5-1 with TRBJ1-4; 9 bases agree with TRBD1. Germline lookup yields CDR1 SGHRS and CDR2 YFSETQ. There are 18 residues in the CDR3. Trimming removed 4 bases from V and 0 bases from J; junction bases left unmatched: 10. The CDR3 loop is CASSPGVRQGATNEKLFF. CDR3 nucleotide sequence: TGCGCCAGCAGCCCAGGGGTCCGACAGGGGGCAACTAATGAAAAACTGTTTTTT.

The rearrangement joins TRBV15 to TRBJ2-3; D gene ambiguous. Germline lookup yields CDR1 LNHNV and CDR2 YYDKDF (reference sequence). This CDR3 has 14 residues. V lost 0 bases to trimming and J lost 0 bases, with 4 bases between them. CDR3 nucleotides: TGTGCCACCAGCAGAGATCCAAGCACAGATACGCAGTATTTT. This codes for CATSRDPSTDTQYF.

Written as DNA, the CDR3 is TGTGCCAGTACCACAGGGGCGGGAAATCAGCCCCAGCATTTT. Amino acid sequence: CASTTGAGNQPQHF. This sequence joins TRBV19 and TRBJ1-5; 7 nucleotides match TRBD1. The CDR3 is 14 amino acids. V was pared by 7 bases and J by 4 bases, with 7 bases of the junction left unmatched. CDR1 is LNHDA and CDR2 is SQIVND in the germline V gene (reference sequence).

The V call is TRBV7-9, the J call TRBJ1-2, with D uncertain. The CDR3 is 15 residues long. CDR1 is SEHNR and CDR2 is FQNEAQ in the germline V gene (reference sequence). V was cut by 3 bases and J by 0 bases, with 11 bases left in between. The CDR3 bases are TGTGCCAGCAGCTTCTCTGGACTGTCTAACTATGGCTACACCTTC. It codes for CASSFSGLSNYGYTF.

The gene calls are TRBV7-9 and TRBJ2-3, with D uncertain. Deletions cut 1 base from V and 8 bases from J, with 13 bases between. The CDR3 has 14 residues. Germline CDR1 is SEHNR and CDR2 is FQNEAQ (reference sequence). CDR3 amino acids: CASSLDLSVFTQYF. In DNA, the CDR3 is TGTGCCAGCAGCTTAGATCTTTCGGTCTTTACGCAGTATTTT.

The chain couples TRBV13 to TRBJ2-2, with 9 bases identical to TRBD1. There are 17 residues in the CDR3. Germline assignment: CDR1 PRHDT and CDR2 FYEKMQ (reference sequence). Trimming cost V 4 bases and J 4 bases; bases outside gene matches: 10. CDR3 region: CASSSLFGTGSTGELFF. CDR3 in DNA: TGTGCCAGCAGCTCCTTGTTCGGGACAGGGTCCACCGGGGAGCTGTTTTTT.

The chain employs TRBV11-2 and TRBJ2-3, with TRBD1 as a possible D gene (6 bases). The V gene's germline CDR1 is SGHAT and CDR2 FQNNGV. This CDR3 has 14 residues. The V and J ends lost 1 base and 5 bases respectively, with 10 bases between them. The CDR3 protein is CASSLGQDLDTQYF. The CDR3 bases are TGTGCCAGCAGCTTAGGACAGGACTTAGATACGCAGTATTTT.

This clone occurred once. The chain uses TRBV6-5 and TRBJ2-7; weak D call: TRBD2 (5 bases). Germline V lookup: CDR1 MNHEY, CDR2 SVGAGI. V lost 8 bases to trimming and J lost 0 bases, with 14 bases between them. The CDR3 runs to 14 residues. The CDR3 coding sequence is TGTGCCAGCGTGTCGGCGGGCACCTCCTACGAGCAGTACTTC. Amino acid sequence: CASVSAGTSYEQYF.

The chain employs TRBV18 and TRBJ1-1; no definite D call. The CDR3 spans 14 residues. The germline gives CDR1 KGHSH, CDR2 LQKENI. With 6 bases removed from V and 11 bases from J, the gap between germline ends came to 22 bases. The CDR3 coding sequence is TGTGCCAGCTCCCCTCGCGACCTGGGCTCTGTTGCTTTCTTT. It encodes CASSPRDLGSVAFF.

This chain connects TRBV3-1 (or the pseudogene TRBV3-2) to TRBJ2-2, with D tentatively TRBD1 (6 bases). V was cut by 4 bases and J by 6 bases, with 12 bases left in between. Germline V gives CDR1 LGHDT, CDR2 YNNKEL (reference sequence). This CDR3 spans 14 amino acids. CDR3 DNA: TGTGCCAGCAGCCTGGACAGAGGGGCCGGGGAGCTGTTTTTT. Amino acids: CASSLDRGAGELFF.

This chain joins TRBV3-1 (or the pseudogene TRBV3-2) and TRBJ2-7, with 12 bases lining up with TRBD1. CDR3 length: 15 residues. V was clipped by 5 bases and J by 6 bases; unmatched bases: 8. Germline V gives CDR1 LGHDT, CDR2 YNNKEL (reference sequence). CDR3 nucleotide sequence: TGTGCCAGCAGCTCTTTCGGGACAGGGGGCGGCGAGCAGTACTTC. It yields the protein CASSSFGTGGGEQYF.

This clone occurred a few times. The chain couples TRBV4-1 to TRBJ2-5; D is undetermined. The germline V gene has CDR1 MGHRA and CDR2 YSYEKL. CDR3 length equals 15 residues. The V gene lost 1 base and the J gene lost 1 base, with 10 bases spanning the gap. The CDR3 loop reads CASSQAPAGQETQYF. In nucleotides, the CDR3 is TGCGCCAGCAGCCAAGCTCCAGCAGGCCAAGAGACCCAGTACTTC.